Below, 15 T cell receptor beta chains from the same sample are listed, as sequenced in a study of blood T cells in healthy people across ages (dated by TCRdb to 2014 to 2015). The library was prepared using 5' RACE. The instrument was an Illumina HiSeq 2500. A second about 7 to 12 cycle PCR used a sample-barcoded 5' primer and a J-beta primer mix. TCRdb reran the public reads through fastp at Q25 and MiXCR, keeping productive beta chains. A single entry per CDR3 protein holds the most common genes and DNA from its merged rows. Present in this sample are about 1.4 million distinct CDR3 sequences, around 59% of which were seen just once. The ten biggest clones cover 6.5% to 8.5% of the sample. The sample taken for sequencing was blood. All receptors come from a young man in good health.

This clonotype was observed a handful of times. This rearrangement joins TRBV10-3 to TRBJ1-2, with 12 positions matching TRBD1. Trimming cost V 8 bases and J 7 bases; bases outside gene matches: 8. Germline lookup yields CDR1 ENHRY and CDR2 SYGVKD. The CDR3 runs to 14 residues. The CDR3 spells CAIFGTGGYGGYTF. The CDR3 DNA follows: TGTGCCATCTTTGGGACAGGGGGCTACGGTGGCTACACCTTC.

This chain joins TRBV4-2 and TRBJ2-1; D gene unclear. Gene TRBJ2-7 matches the end of the DNA better, so the J call may be wrong. The length of the CDR3 is 15 residues. Germline V gene data show CDR1 as LGHNA and CDR2 as YNFKEQ. The CDR3 DNA follows: TGTGCCAGCAGCCAAGATGGGCAGGTGGCCTACGAGCAGTACTTC. Translating it yields CASSQDGQVAYEQYF.

The chain uses TRBV7-2 and TRBJ2-7; D might be TRBD2 (6 bases). V was shortened by 1 base and J by 2 bases, with 12 bases between the two germline ends. Per germline, CDR1 SGHTA and CDR2 FQGNSA. This CDR3 comprises 15 residues. The CDR3 nucleotides are TGTGCCAGCAGCTTAGGCGGGGTCCTTGCCTACGAGCAGTACTTC. It is translated as CASSLGGVLAYEQYF.

The chain has TRBV30 and TRBJ1-2; TRBD1 aligns across 7 bases. V lost 1 base, J lost 4 bases, and 3 bases stayed unmatched. The CDR3 is made up of 13 amino acids. Germline CDR1 reads GTSNPN; CDR2 reads SVGIG (reference sequence). The CDR3 sequence is CAWSADRFYGYTF. The CDR3 nucleotides read TGTGCCTGGAGTGCGGACAGGTTCTATGGCTACACCTTC.

This clonotype turned up a few times. The gene calls are TRBV2 and TRBJ2-7; 8 nucleotides match TRBD1. The CDR3 loop spans 14 amino acids. The V gene end was trimmed by 9 bases and the J gene end by 2 bases; junction bases not matched to a gene: 9. CDR1 and CDR2 from the germline V gene are SNHLY and FYNNEI. CDR3 sequence: CARGGQGTPYEQYF. CDR3 in DNA: TGTGCCAGGGGCGGACAGGGTACTCCCTACGAGCAGTACTTC.

The rearrangement joins TRBV30 to TRBJ2-5, with a weak D call TRBD2 (5 bases). The better agreement between TRBJ2-7 and the DNA end casts doubt on the J call. CDR1 is GTSNPN and CDR2 is SVGIG in the germline V gene (reference sequence). There are 14 residues in the CDR3. CDR3 sequence: CAWSLPEGTYEQYF. In nucleotides, the CDR3 is TGTGCCTGGAGTCTCCCAGAGGGCACCTACGAGCAGTACTTC.

This sequence joins TRBV4-3 and TRBJ2-5; TRBD2 is a possible D gene (7 bases). CDR1 is LGHNA and CDR2 is YSLEER in the germline V gene. This CDR3 contains 17 residues. Trimming removed 0 bases from V and 0 bases from J, with 14 bases in between. DNA of the CDR3: TGCGCCAGCAGCCAAGATGAGGCCGGGGGGCACCAAGAGACCCAGTACTTC. This sequence encodes CASSQDEAGGHQETQYF.

The V gene is TRBV20-1, the J gene TRBJ2-1, with 9 bases matching TRBD2. Germline CDR1 is DFQATT and CDR2 is SNEGSKA (reference sequence). The length of the CDR3 is 15 residues. V gave up 6 bases and J gave up 4 bases; unmatched junction bases: 10. This CDR3 is CSANLAGVTYNEQFF. The CDR3 DNA sequence: TGCAGTGCGAATTTAGCGGGAGTAACTTACAATGAGCAGTTCTTC.

The chain uses TRBV27 and TRBJ2-7; 8 positions match TRBD2. With the DNA end fitting TRBJ2-5 better, the J assignment may be wrong. CDR3 length equals 15 residues. Germline V CDR1 and CDR2: MNHEY, SMNVEV (reference sequence). The CDR3 reads CASSLRREEVETQYF. CDR3 nucleotides: TGTGCCAGCAGTTTAAGGCGGGAGGAGGTGGAGACCCAGTACTTC.

J is TRBJ2-3 and V is TRBV29-1; 9 bases align to TRBD2. The CDR3 runs to 13 residues. Germline V gene sequence: CDR1 SQVTM, CDR2 ANQGSEA. Trimming cost V 7 bases and J 3 bases; bases outside gene matches: 5. The CDR3 region is CSASGRLTDTQYF. In nucleotides, the CDR3 is TGCAGCGCCAGCGGGAGGCTTACAGATACGCAGTATTTT.

V and J are TRBV5-4 and TRBJ2-6; no clear D. The length of the CDR3 is 13 residues. Germline V gene data show CDR1 as SGHNT and CDR2 as YYREEE (reference sequence). The V end lost 6 bases, the J end lost 2 bases, and 6 bases lay between the germline ends. CDR3 in DNA: TGTGCCAGCATGAGTGCTGGGGCCAACGTCCTGACTTTC. Translation gives CASMSAGANVLTF. Together with reference TRBV5-4 and TRBJ2-6, the CDR3 gives the full variable domain: ETGVTQSPTHLIKTRGQQVTLRCSSQSGHNTVSWYQQALGQGPQFIFQYYREEENGRGNFPPRFSGLQFPNYSSELNVNALELDDSALYLCASMSAGANVLTFGAGSRLTVL.

The DNA for the CDR3 is TGTGCCAGCAGCTTAGGTGCTGACTTAACCGGGGAGCTGTTTTTT. Translation: CASSLGADLTGELFF. The gene calls are TRBV7-2 and TRBJ2-2; D remains unclear. The CDR3 totals 15 residues. Germline CDR1 reads SGHTA; CDR2 reads FQGNSA. V was clipped by 1 base and J by 5 bases, with 11 bases between them.

CDR3 bases: TGCGCCAGCAGCCAAGAGGCGGACAGTAGGTTTTACGAGCAGTACTTC. Residues: CASSQEADSRFYEQYF. The V and J genes are TRBV4-1 and TRBJ2-7; maybe TRBD1 (6 bases). Per the germline V gene, CDR1 is MGHRA and CDR2 is YSYEKL. The V and J ends lost 0 bases and 4 bases respectively, with 16 bases between them. The CDR3 is made up of 16 amino acids.

This clonotype was observed a few times. This rearrangement joins TRBV5-1 to TRBJ1-3; D call uncertain. Trimming took off 1 base at V and 4 bases at J, with 6 bases between the two ends. The CDR3 sequence is 13 residues long. Germline V gene lookup returns CDR1 SGHRS and CDR2 YFSETQ. The CDR3 DNA is TGCGCCAGCAGCTTGTCGGACGGAAACACCATATATTTT. This translates into CASSLSDGNTIYF. The full variable domain, in which reference TRBV5-1 and TRBJ1-3 provide the parts outside the CDR3, is KAGVTQTPRYLIKTRGQQVTLSCSPISGHRSVSWYQQTPGQGLQFLFEYFSETQRNKGNFPGRFSGRQFSNSRSEMNVSTLELGDSALYLCASSLSDGNTIYFGEGSWLTVV.

The chain recombines TRBV5-6 with TRBJ1-2; D ambiguous. Trimming cost V 4 bases and J 3 bases, with 19 bases left between them. Germline V gives CDR1 SGHDT, CDR2 YYEEEE. This CDR3 comprises 16 residues. CDR3 in amino acids: CASSTIVSRRDYGYTF. The CDR3 DNA follows: TGTGCCAGCAGCACCATCGTCAGTCGAAGGGACTATGGCTACACCTTC.